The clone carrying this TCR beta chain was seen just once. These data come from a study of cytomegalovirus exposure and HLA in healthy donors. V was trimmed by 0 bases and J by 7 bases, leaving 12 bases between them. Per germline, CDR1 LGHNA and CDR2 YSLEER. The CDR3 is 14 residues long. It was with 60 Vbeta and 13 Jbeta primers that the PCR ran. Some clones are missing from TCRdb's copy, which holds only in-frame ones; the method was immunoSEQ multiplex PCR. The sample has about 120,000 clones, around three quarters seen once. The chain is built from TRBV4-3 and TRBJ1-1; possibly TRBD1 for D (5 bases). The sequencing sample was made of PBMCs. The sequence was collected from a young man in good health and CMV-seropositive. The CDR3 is CASSQDTRGSEAFF. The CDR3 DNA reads TGCGCCAGCAGCCAAGATACGCGGGGGAGTGAAGCTTTCTTT.